Shown below are 2 T cell receptor beta chains from a single sample sequenced in a study of memory CD4+ T cells and cytomegalovirus serostatus. The table came from immunoSEQ multiplex PCR; TCRdb's copy has only in-frame clones and leaves some out. Among over 35,000 clones, roughly 78% were seen once, and the ten largest hold 0.75% to 1%. Single viable CD3+CD4+CD8-CD45RO+ cells were sorted as the memory CD4+ T cells. The sample consisted of memory CD4+ T cells from blood. These receptor sequences come from an adult in good health and CMV-seronegative.

The J gene is TRBJ1-2, the V gene TRBV5-5; 9 nucleotides align to TRBD1. The CDR3 covers 14 residues. The junction had 5 bases not matched to a gene; V was cut back by 0 bases and J by 8 bases. In germline, CDR1 is SGHKS, CDR2 YYEKEE (reference sequence). The CDR3 reads CASSLEGQGLGYTF. DNA for the CDR3: TGTGCCAGCAGCTTGGAGGGACAGGGACTCGGCTACACCTTC.

This chain joins TRBV7-2 and TRBJ2-2; 15 bases match TRBD2. Germline V gene lookup returns CDR1 SGHTA and CDR2 FQGNSA. There are 19 residues in the CDR3. Losses at the gene ends were 4 bases for V and 4 bases for J; bases not matched to a gene: 10. The DNA of the CDR3 is TGTGCCAGCAGCTCGACCGGGACTAGCGGGGGGTGGAGCACCGGGGAGCTGTTTTTT. Translated, it gives CASSSTGTSGGWSTGELFF.